The rows below give T cell receptor beta chains drawn from one sample of a study of post-analysis software for immune sequencing data. A single record per CDR3 protein comes from TCRdb applying MiXCR to the PCR reads. Of about 260,000 distinct CDR3 sequences in the sample, 36% were seen once. Sequencing was carried out using blood. These receptors originate from a girl aged 10 to 17 with multiple sclerosis. The CDR3 runs from the conserved cysteine through the conserved F or W. D genes are given only for firm matches. Where a row states a size, it is once, few, many or the class of an expanded clone; other rows omit it.

. | TRBD1 | TRBJ1-2 | TRBV6-5 | TGTGCCAGCAGTACAACGACAGGGAGGTATGGCTACACCTTC | CASSTTTGRYGYTF
many | . | TRBJ2-5 | TRBV5-1 | TGCGCCAGCAGCTTGGGCCCGACTAGTGCGGAGACCCAGTACTTC | CASSLGPTSAETQYF
many | . | TRBJ1-2 | TRBV5-5 | TGTGCCAGCAGCTTGGATGCTGGAGGGGGTTTTGGCTACACCTTC | CASSLDAGGGFGYTF
. | . | TRBJ2-7 | TRBV5-6 | TGTGCCAGCAGCTTGGACGAAACCTACGAGCAGTACTTC | CASSLDETYEQYF
few | . | TRBJ1-1 | TRBV11-2 | TGTGCCAGCAGCTTAGATCTCAGGGAAATTTCTCTAGGGGCTTTCTTT | CASSLDLREISLGAFF
many | TRBD2 | TRBJ2-6 | TRBV24-1 | TGTGCCACCAGTGAAGCGGGATATGGGACCAACGTCCTGACTTTC | CATSEAGYGTNVLTF
many | . | TRBJ2-1 | TRBV5-1 | TGCGCCAGCAGCTTCTTGGACCCGAATGAGCAGTTCTTC | CASSFLDPNEQFF
. | . | TRBJ1-5 | TRBV6-1 | TGTGCCAGCAGTGAAGCGGGACGGACTTCCAATCAGCCCCAGCATTTT | CASSEAGRTSNQPQHF
many | . | TRBJ2-6 | TRBV5-6 | TGTGCCAGCAGCCGCGAGGTGCTCGGGGCCAACGTCCTGACTTTC | CASSREVLGANVLTF
. | TRBD1 | TRBJ1-1 | TRBV14 | TGTGCCAGCAGCCTTAGGACAGGGTGGGTTACTGAAGCTTTCTTT | CASSLRTGWVTEAFF
. | TRBD2 | TRBJ2-7 | TRBV6-5 | TGTGCCAGCAGTTATGGCGGGGGAGTTAGCTCCTACGAACAGTACTTC | CASSYGGGVSSYEQYF
. | TRBD2 | TRBJ2-7 | TRBV15 | TGTGCCACCAGCCTAGCGGACCGGCTCACCGAGCAGTACTTC | CATSLADRLTEQYF
. | . | TRBJ1-1 | TRBV7-9 | TGTGCCAGCAGCTTAGATCGGACGGACACTGAAGCTTTCTTT | CASSLDRTDTEAFF
many | . | TRBJ2-7 | TRBV5-5 | TGTGCCAGCAGCTTGGGACTGGGAGCCTACGAGCAGTACTTC | CASSLGLGAYEQYF
many | TRBD2 | TRBJ2-1 | TRBV20-1 | TGCAGTGCTAGGGGGACTAGTCTTGGCGGGGGAGTCAATGAGCAGTTCTTC | CSARGTSLGGGVNEQFF
many | . | TRBJ2-1 | TRBV6-1 | TGTGCCACCACCAAGGACTCCTACAATGAGCAGTTCTTC | CATTKDSYNEQFF
. | TRBD2 | TRBJ2-7 | TRBV10-3 | TGTGCCATCAGTGACTTAGCGGGAGTCGGCGAGCAGTACTTC | CAISDLAGVGEQYF
few | . | TRBJ2-7 | TRBV21-1 | TGTGCCAGCAGCGAAAGGCCGGGGAGAGGCGAGCAGTACTTC | CASSERPGRGEQYF
many | . | TRBJ2-1 | TRBV9 | TGTGCCAGCAGCGTAGATTTACGACCGCTCGAACGGTTCTTC | CASSVDLRPLERFF
many | TRBD1 | TRBJ1-2 | TRBV3-1 | TGTGCCAGCAGCCAAGGCGGACAGGGTGGCTACACCTTC | CASSQGGQGGYTF
few | TRBD1 | TRBJ2-5 | TRBV9 | TGTGCCAGCAGCGTAGGGACAGGGGGCGCAGGAGAGACCCAGTACTTC | CASSVGTGGAGETQYF
. | . | TRBJ1-5 | TRBV2 | TGTGCCAGCAGTGAATGGGTTATCGGCAATCAGCCCCAGCATTTT | CASSEWVIGNQPQHF
many | . | TRBJ1-1 | TRBV20-1 | TGCAGTGCTAATCAAGGGAGCGCTGAAGCTTTCTTT | CSANQGSAEAFF